This is a list of T cell receptor beta chains from one sample in a study of shared clonotypes between healthy human individuals. Produced via immunoSEQ multiplex PCR; TCRdb's table is partial and in-frame only. The table lists about 1.1 million clones, about 72% of them singletons. Sequencing was done on a sample of memory CD4+ T cells from PBMCs. The receptors derive from a young man in good health. Some clones in this sample may be carry-over from other donors' samples. Both conserved end residues are part of each CDR3. The D gene is left open where the match is weak. Size is stated for part of the rows, as once, few or many counts, or as a class when the clone is expanded.

TRBV4-1,TRBD2,TRBJ2-3,-,CASSRVTWGSGRNTQYF,TGCGCCAGCAGCCGCGTCACCTGGGGTAGCGGGAGAAATACGCAGTATTTT
TRBV20-1,-,TRBJ1-1,-,CSATHTEAFF,TGCAGTGCTACACACACTGAAGCTTTCTTT
TRBV10-3,TRBD1,TRBJ1-1,once,CAIRTGTAENTEAFF,TGTGCCATCAGGACCGGGACAGCCGAGAACACTGAAGCTTTCTTT
TRBV11-2,TRBD1,TRBJ1-4,-,CASSLQGGNEKLFF,TGTGCCAGCAGCTTACAAGGGGGCAATGAAAAACTGTTTTTT
TRBV7-8,-,TRBJ1-2,-,CASSLAAGPNYGYTF,TGTGCCAGCAGCTTAGCAGCAGGGCCTAACTATGGCTACACCTTC
TRBV28,-,TRBJ1-2,few,CASRRPPSYGYTF,TGTGCCAGCCGGAGACCACCATCATATGGCTACACCTTC
TRBV18,-,TRBJ1-2,-,CASSQSQEGIGYTF,TGTGCCAGCTCACAAAGTCAGGAGGGGATCGGCTACACCTTC
TRBV7-2,-,TRBJ2-5,-,CASSLALVAETQYF,TGTGCCAGCAGCTTAGCGTTAGTAGCGGAGACCCAGTACTTC
TRBV5-1,-,TRBJ1-2,-,CASSFDGSRPYGYTF,TGCGCCAGCAGTTTCGACGGATCTCGACCTTATGGCTACACCTTC
TRBV4-2,-,TRBJ2-7,-,CASSQDKGKKQYF,TGTGCCAGCAGCCAAGATAAGGGGAAGAAGCAGTACTTC
TRBV18,TRBD2,TRBJ2-2,-,CASSPPLLAGGTGELFF,TGTGCCAGCTCACCACCGCTTCTAGCGGGAGGTACCGGGGAGCTGTTTTTT
TRBV30,-,TRBJ1-2,few,CAWSLISRGGGDYGYTF,TGTGCCTGGAGTCTTATTAGCAGGGGCGGGGGCGACTATGGCTACACCTTC
TRBV5-1,-,TRBJ1-1,-,CASSLGGTPEAFF,TGCGCCAGCAGCTTGGGGGGGACCCCTGAAGCTTTCTTT
TRBV7-2,-,TRBJ2-6,few,CASTRPRSGANVLTF,TGTGCCAGCACCCGACCCAGATCTGGGGCCAACGTCCTGACTTTC
TRBV11-2,TRBD2,TRBJ2-5,-,CASSLVAGGETQYF,TGTGCCAGCAGCTTAGTGGCGGGAGGCGAGACCCAGTACTTC
TRBV5-1,TRBD1,TRBJ2-2,once,CASSLTPTRQGLGELFF,TGCGCCAGCAGCTTGACCCCTACTCGACAGGGCCTCGGGGAGCTGTTTTTT
TRBV27,-,TRBJ2-1,-,CASSFFPPEGNEQFF,TGTGCCAGCAGTTTCTTTCCACCCGAGGGGAATGAGCAGTTCTTC
TRBV28,TRBD2,TRBJ2-1,-,CASSLGTSGRAYNEQFF,TGTGCCAGCAGTTTGGGGACTAGCGGGAGGGCCTACAATGAGCAGTTCTTC
TRBV4-1,-,TRBJ1-5,-,CASSQDEDSDQPQHF,TGCGCCAGCAGCCAAGATGAAGACTCAGATCAGCCCCAGCATTTT
TRBV4-3,TRBD2,TRBJ2-1,-,CASSQVGTSTWNEQFF,TGCGCCAGCAGCCAAGTAGGGACTAGCACTTGGAATGAGCAGTTCTTC
TRBV5-1,TRBD1,TRBJ1-4,few,CASAWTGGVEKLFF,TGCGCCAGCGCTTGGACAGGGGGCGTTGAAAAACTGTTTTTT
TRBV5-1,-,TRBJ1-1,-,CASSLAIGTFTEAFF,TGCGCCAGCAGCCTTGCAATCGGGACTTTTACTGAAGCTTTCTTT
TRBV9,-,TRBJ1-2,-,CASSVRTSAGSGYTF,TGTGCCAGCAGCGTTAGGACCAGCGCGGGGTCTGGCTACACCTTC
TRBV30,TRBD2,TRBJ2-7,-,CAWSGGLAGRKGPYEQYF,TGTGCCTGGAGTGGGGGACTAGCGGGACGTAAGGGGCCCTACGAGCAGTACTTC
TRBV5-8,-,TRBJ1-1,-,CASSLDALPLAFF,TGTGCCAGCAGCTTGGACGCCCTCCCTTTAGCTTTCTTT
TRBV28,TRBD1,TRBJ2-7,-,CASVTPGQGDYEQYF,TGTGCCAGCGTGACACCGGGACAGGGGGACTACGAGCAGTACTTC
TRBV5-4,TRBD2,TRBJ2-1,-,CASSFGGGSSYNEQFF,TGTGCCAGCAGCTTCGGGGGAGGGAGCTCCTACAATGAGCAGTTCTTC
TRBV5-3,TRBD1,TRBJ2-7,-,CARSVGQGYEQYF,TGTGCCAGAAGCGTGGGACAGGGCTACGAGCAGTACTTC
TRBV10-3,-,TRBJ1-4,few,CAISPAVNEKLFF,TGTGCCATCTCCCCAGCCGTTAATGAAAAACTGTTTTTT
TRBV29-1,-,TRBJ2-6,-,CSVTNRAPSGANVLTF,TGCAGCGTTACAAACCGGGCCCCCTCTGGGGCCAACGTCCTGACTTTC
TRBV18,-,TRBJ1-2,-,CASSPEDSGNYGYTF,TGTGCCAGCTCACCTGAGGACAGTGGTAACTATGGCTACACCTTC